Here is one T cell receptor beta chain with its context. This specimen comes from a study of cytomegalovirus exposure and HLA in healthy donors. Background on the study: Around 78 million unique TCRs, all from HLA-typed donors, were included in an early release of the data.

Use of 60 Vbeta and 13 Jbeta primers characterized the PCR. Clones were sequenced by immunoSEQ multiplex PCR, and TCRdb holds only the in-frame ones, with some missing. Of fewer than 250,000 clones in the sample, about 83% were seen once. CDR1 is SGHAT, CDR2 FQNNGV, per germline. Trimming shortened V by 1 base and J by 5 bases, and 6 bases separated the two germline ends. The CDR3 contains 14 residues. The rearrangement links TRBV11-2 to TRBJ1-6; D uncertain. The sample taken for sequencing was PBMCs. The TCR comes from a human donor in good health. The DNA of the CDR3 is TGTGCCAGCAGCTTAGGGCGGAATAATTCACCCCTCCACTTT. Its translation: CASSLGRNNSPLHF.